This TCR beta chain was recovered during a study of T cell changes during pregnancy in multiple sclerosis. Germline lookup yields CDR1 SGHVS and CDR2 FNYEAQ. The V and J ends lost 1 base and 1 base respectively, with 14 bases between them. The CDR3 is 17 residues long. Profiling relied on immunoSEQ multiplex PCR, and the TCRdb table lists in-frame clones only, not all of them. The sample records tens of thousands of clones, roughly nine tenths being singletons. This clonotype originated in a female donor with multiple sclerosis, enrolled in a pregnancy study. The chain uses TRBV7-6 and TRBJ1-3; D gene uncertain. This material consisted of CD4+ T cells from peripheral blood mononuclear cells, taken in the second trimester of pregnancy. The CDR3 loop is CASSLVPGGSSGNTIYF. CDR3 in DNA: TGTGCCAGCAGCTTAGTCCCCGGAGGCAGTTCTGGAAACACCATATATTTT.